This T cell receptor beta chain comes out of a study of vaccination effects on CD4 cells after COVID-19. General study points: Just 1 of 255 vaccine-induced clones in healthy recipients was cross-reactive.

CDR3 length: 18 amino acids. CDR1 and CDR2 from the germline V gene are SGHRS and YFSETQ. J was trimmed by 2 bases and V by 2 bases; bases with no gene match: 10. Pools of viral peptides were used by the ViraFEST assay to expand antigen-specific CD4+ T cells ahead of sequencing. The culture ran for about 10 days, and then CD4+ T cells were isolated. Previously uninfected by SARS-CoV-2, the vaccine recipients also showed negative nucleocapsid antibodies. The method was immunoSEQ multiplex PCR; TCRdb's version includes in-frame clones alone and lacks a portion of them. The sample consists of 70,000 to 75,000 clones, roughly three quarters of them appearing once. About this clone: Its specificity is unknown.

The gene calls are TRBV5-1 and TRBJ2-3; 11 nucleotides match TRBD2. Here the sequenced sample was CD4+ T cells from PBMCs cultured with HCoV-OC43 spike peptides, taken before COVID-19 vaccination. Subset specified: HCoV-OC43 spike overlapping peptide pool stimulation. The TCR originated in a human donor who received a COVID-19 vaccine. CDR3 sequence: CASSFSGGAGGFTDTQYF. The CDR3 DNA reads TGCGCCAGCAGCTTTAGCGGGGGGGCAGGGGGCTTCACAGATACGCAGTATTTT.